This is a list of T cell receptor beta chains from one sample in a study of beta chain features in type 1 diabetes. Method: immunoSEQ multiplex PCR; TCRdb's copy keeps in-frame clones and lacks some. The table has hundreds of thousands of clones, 15% seen once; the top ten hold less than 0.02%. The sequenced sample consisted of naive CD4+ T cells from blood. The receptors stem from a man between 18 and 29 years old with type 1 diabetes. Each CDR3 is given with its conserved first and last residue.

TRBJ2-7 TRBV28 CASTSGRENEQYF
TRBJ2-4 TRBV15 CATSRRQGMNIQYF
TRBJ2-1 TRBV5-1 CASSFRANEQFF
TRBJ2-5 TRBV4-2 CASSQDMRGRLQETQYF
TRBJ2-5 TRBV5-1 CASRDERGQETQYF
TRBJ2-1 TRBV14 CASSWTSFSQFF
TRBJ1-5 TRBV19 CASSIGGGQPQHF
TRBJ2-5 TRBV29-1 CTGGLAGETQYF
TRBJ2-3 TRBV30 CAWATTGLPTYF
TRBJ2-3 TRBV7-2 CASSPGLAADTQYF
TRBJ2-1 TRBV18 CASSPAAYNEQFF
TRBJ2-3 TRBV5-4 CASSYLTSGSTDTQYF
TRBJ1-2 TRBV5-6 CASSLGWAGNTF
TRBJ2-5 TRBV19 CASSGIDTAGQETQYF
TRBJ1-5 TRBV30 CAWSGVQGPQHF
TRBJ2-3 TRBV15 CATSNPGVAWRTDTQYF
TRBJ2-5 TRBV30 CAWSLQQETQYF
TRBJ2-7 TRBV6-1 CASRGRRGGAYEQYF
TRBJ1-2 TRBV30 CAWSAKGAQSGYTF
TRBJ1-2 TRBV7-9 CASSETEHPNYGYTF
TRBJ2-3 TRBV7-2 CASSFGYTQYF
TRBJ1-2 TRBV2 CASRGTGVVGYTF
TRBJ2-3 TRBV30 CAWSGGLVHTDTQYF
TRBJ2-5 TRBV27 CASSLQGQETQYF